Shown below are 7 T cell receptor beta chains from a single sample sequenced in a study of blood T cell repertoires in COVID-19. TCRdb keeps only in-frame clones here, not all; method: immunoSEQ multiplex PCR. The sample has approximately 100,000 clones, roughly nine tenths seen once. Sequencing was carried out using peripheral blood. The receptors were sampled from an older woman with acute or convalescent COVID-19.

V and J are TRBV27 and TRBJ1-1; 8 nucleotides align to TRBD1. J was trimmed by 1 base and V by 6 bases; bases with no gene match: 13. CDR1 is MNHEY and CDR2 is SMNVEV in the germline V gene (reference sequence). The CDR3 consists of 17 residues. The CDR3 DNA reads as TGTGCCAGCAGACCAGGGGGCGTCGGTCCTCGGAACACTGAAGCTTTCTTT. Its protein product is CASRPGGVGPRNTEAFF.

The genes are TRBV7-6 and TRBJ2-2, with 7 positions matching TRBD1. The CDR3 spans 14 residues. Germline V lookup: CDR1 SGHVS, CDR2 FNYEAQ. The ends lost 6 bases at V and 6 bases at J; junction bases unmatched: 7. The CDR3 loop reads CASRPTGTAGELFF. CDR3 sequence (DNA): TGTGCCAGCAGACCGACAGGGACGGCCGGGGAGCTGTTTTTT. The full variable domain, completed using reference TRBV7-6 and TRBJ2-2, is GAGVSQSPRYKVTKRGQDVALRCDPISGHVSLYWYRQALGQGPEFLTYFNYEAQQDKSGLPNDRFSAERPEGSISTLTIQRTEQRDSAMYRCASRPTGTAGELFFGEGSRLTVL.

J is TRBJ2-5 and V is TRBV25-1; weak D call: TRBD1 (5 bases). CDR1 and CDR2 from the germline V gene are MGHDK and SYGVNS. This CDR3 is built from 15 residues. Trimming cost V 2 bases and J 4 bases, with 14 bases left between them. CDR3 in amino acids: CASSESQGWLETQYF. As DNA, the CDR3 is TGTGCCAGCAGTGAAAGTCAGGGATGGTTAGAGACCCAGTACTTC.

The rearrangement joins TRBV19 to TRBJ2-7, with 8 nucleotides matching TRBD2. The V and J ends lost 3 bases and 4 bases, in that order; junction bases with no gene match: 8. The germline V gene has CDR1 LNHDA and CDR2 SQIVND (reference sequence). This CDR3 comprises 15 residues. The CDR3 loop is CASSITTSGVYEQYF. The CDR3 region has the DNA TGTGCCAGTAGTATTACAACTAGCGGAGTTTACGAGCAGTACTTC.

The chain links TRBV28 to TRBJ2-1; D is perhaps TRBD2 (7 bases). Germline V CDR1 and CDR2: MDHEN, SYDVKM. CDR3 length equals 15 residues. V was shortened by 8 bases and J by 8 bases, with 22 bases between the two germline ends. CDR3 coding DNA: TGTGCCAGCTCCGAATGGGAACGGGGGGCTGATGAGCAGTTCTTC. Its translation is CASSEWERGADEQFF.

The CDR3 nucleotides are TGTGCCAGCAGCTTTCAGGGTATTTCCTACAATGAGCAGTTCTTC. Protein: CASSFQGISYNEQFF. The genes are TRBV5-5 and TRBJ2-1; maybe TRBD1 (5 bases). From germline, CDR1 is SGHKS and CDR2 YYEKEE (reference sequence). The length of the CDR3 is 15 residues. V lost 2 bases to trimming and J lost 1 base, with 10 bases between them.

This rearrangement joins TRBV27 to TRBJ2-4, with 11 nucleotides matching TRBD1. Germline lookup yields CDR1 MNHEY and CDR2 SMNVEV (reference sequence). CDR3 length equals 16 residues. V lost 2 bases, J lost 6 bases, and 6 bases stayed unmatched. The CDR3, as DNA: TGTGCCAGCAGTTTAGCCCGGGACAGGGGGTTAAACATTCAGTACTTC. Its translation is CASSLARDRGLNIQYF.